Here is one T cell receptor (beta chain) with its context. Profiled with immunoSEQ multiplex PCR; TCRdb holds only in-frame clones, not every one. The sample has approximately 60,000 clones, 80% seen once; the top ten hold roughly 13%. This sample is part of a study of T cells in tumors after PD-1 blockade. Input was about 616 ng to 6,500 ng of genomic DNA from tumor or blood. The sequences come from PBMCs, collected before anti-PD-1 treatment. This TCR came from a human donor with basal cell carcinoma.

The CDR3, as DNA: TGTGCCAGCAGTCCCCTCAGGGGGAACGATTTGGGCTATGGCTACACCTTC. Residues: CASSPLRGNDLGYGYTF. The chain couples TRBV6-6 to TRBJ1-2, with 7 bases identical to TRBD1. The CDR3 is 17 residues long. The V gene end was trimmed by 5 bases and the J gene end by 4 bases; junction bases not matched to a gene: 16. Germline lookup yields CDR1 MNHNY and CDR2 SVGAGI (reference sequence).